This T cell receptor beta chain was found in a study of control samples from healthy donors and cancer patients. Trimming pared 5 bases from V and 14 bases from J, leaving 19 bases between. In germline, CDR1 is MNHNY, CDR2 SVGAGI (reference sequence). This CDR3 has 14 residues. Sequencing was performed with immunoSEQ multiplex PCR; in TCRdb, only in-frame clones are kept and a portion is missing. The sample comprises 110,000 or so clones, about 80% of which are singletons, and about 7% rests with the top ten. This TCR was recovered from a man aged 18 to 30 in good health. The J gene is TRBJ1-6, the V gene TRBV6-6; D call uncertain. What was sequenced was blood. CDR3 residues: CASSTLQAFGALHF. The CDR3 DNA reads as TGTGCCAGCAGTACCCTCCAAGCCTTTGGGGCCCTCCACTTT.